This TCR beta chain was captured in a study of blood T cell repertoires in COVID-19. On the study more broadly: Sites across the United States, Italy and Spain contributed samples from acute and convalescent COVID-19. PBMCs, B-cell-depleted T cells, or T cells were the source of the cDNA or gDNA that made up the material.

CDR1 is LNHDA, CDR2 SQIVND, per germline (reference sequence). The CDR3 is made up of 13 amino acids. The germline V and J ends were trimmed by 9 bases and 2 bases, with 14 bases remaining between them. Authors' processing steps: Estimation of nucleated cell counts relied on the amplification of reference gene primers. Generated by immunoSEQ multiplex PCR, the TCRdb table keeps only in-frame clones and is missing some. From that table come the V and J calls and clone size; the DNA was used to work out D and trimming. The sample records about 300,000 clones, about 91% being singletons. The origin of this receptor is a woman younger than 45 who had recovered from COVID-19. The V call is TRBV19, the J call TRBJ2-7, with D possibly matching TRBD1 (6 bases). Sample: peripheral blood. CDR3 sequence reads: CASPGQKTYEQYF. The CDR3 coding sequence is TGTGCCAGCCCCGGACAGAAGACCTACGAGCAGTACTTC.